This entry lists 27 T cell receptor beta chains sequenced from one sample in a study of cytomegalovirus exposure and HLA in healthy donors. The PCR used 60 Vbeta and 13 Jbeta primers. The repertoire was sequenced with immunoSEQ multiplex PCR; TCRdb's copy has only in-frame clones and lacks some. The sample lists about 160,000 clones, 73% occurring once. The sequenced sample consisted of PBMCs. All receptors come from a woman aged 18-29 years in good health and CMV-seronegative.

The count of this clone is one. The chain employs TRBV5-1 and TRBJ1-2; tentative D call: TRBD1 (6 bases). The CDR3 totals 14 residues. CDR1 and CDR2 from the germline V gene are SGHRS and YFSETQ. V shed 6 bases and J shed 3 bases, with 15 bases lying between them. CDR3 sequence (DNA): TGCGCCAGCACCCCGAGGGGGGGAGACTATGGCTACACCTTC. Translating gives CASTPRGGDYGYTF.

This chain uses TRBV12-5 with TRBJ2-3, with TRBD2 matching 8 bases. The CDR3 covers 19 residues. The V gene's germline CDR1 is LGHNT and CDR2 FRNRAP. V trimming: 3 bases; J trimming: 0 bases; junction bases outside the gene matches: 14. The CDR3, as DNA: TGTGCTAGTGGTTTACAGGAGGGGATAGCGGGGCATAGCACAGATACGCAGTATTTT. Translation gives CASGLQEGIAGHSTDTQYF.

This chain links TRBV29-1 with TRBJ2-2; possibly TRBD1 for D (5 bases). The germline V gene has CDR1 SQVTM and CDR2 ANQGSEA. Trimming stripped 4 bases from V and 4 bases from J, with 13 bases between. The CDR3 sequence is 14 residues long. The CDR3 bases are TGCAGCGTTGGGGCCCAGGGTCCCACCGGGGAGCTGTTTTTT. This translates into CSVGAQGPTGELFF.

The gene calls are TRBV7-2 and TRBJ2-7; TRBD1 matches 11 bases. Trimming cost V 5 bases and J 4 bases; bases outside gene matches: 10. The CDR3 totals 16 residues. The germline CDR1 and CDR2 sequences are SGHTA and FQGNSA. CDR3 in DNA: TGTGCCAGCAGCATCCAGGGACAGGGGGTAATTTACGAGCAGTACTTC. As protein: CASSIQGQGVIYEQYF.

The chain has TRBV6-5 and TRBJ2-3, with D hard to call. CDR3 size: 13 residues. Looked up from germline, CDR1 is MNHEY and CDR2 is SVGAGI. V was pared by 6 bases and J by 10 bases, with 17 bases between. The CDR3 region is CASSPGSGRAQYF. DNA for the CDR3: TGTGCCAGCAGCCCCGGGTCCGGTCGGGCGCAGTATTTT.

This clone was observed a single time. This sequence joins TRBV11-3 and TRBJ2-7; TRBD1 matches 10 bases. V lost 0 bases and J lost 5; bases outside the gene matches: 7. This CDR3 contains 16 residues. The germline CDR1 and CDR2 sequences are SGHNT and YENEEA. The CDR3: CASSLDGTGDFNEQYV. The CDR3 nucleotides are TGTGCCAGCAGCTTAGATGGGACAGGGGATTTTAACGAGCAGTACGTC.

The genes are TRBV19 and TRBJ2-1; TRBD2 matches 7 bases. The junction had 2 bases not matched to a gene; V was cut back by 3 bases and J by 9 bases. This CDR3 is built from 12 residues. Germline loops: CDR1 LNHDA, CDR2 SQIVND (reference sequence). CDR3 in amino acids: CASSIREGEQFF. CDR3 nucleotides: TGTGCCAGTAGTATTAGGGAGGGTGAGCAGTTCTTC. Supplemented by reference TRBV19 and TRBJ2-1, the full variable domain reads DGGITQSPKYLFRKEGQNVTLSCEQNLNHDAMYWYRQDPGQGLRLIYYSQIVNDFQKGDIAEGYSVSREKKESFPLTVTSAQKNPTAFYLCASSIREGEQFFGPGTRLTVL.

V gene TRBV9 combines with J gene TRBJ2-5, with TRBD2 identical over 8 bases. The CDR3 consists of 18 residues. Germline V gene sequence: CDR1 SGDLS, CDR2 YYNGEE. Losses at the gene ends were 3 bases for V and 1 base for J; bases not matched to a gene: 14. CDR3 nucleotides: TGTGCCAGCAGCGAGGGGGGGCTAGCGGGTGTCTCCCAAGAGACCCAGTACTTC. Translation: CASSEGGLAGVSQETQYF.

The chain has TRBV7-2 and TRBJ2-1; 7 nucleotides align to TRBD2. Germline CDR1 and CDR2: SGHTA and FQGNSA. This CDR3 region has 16 residues. The junction had 18 bases not matched to a gene; V was cut back by 8 bases and J by 8 bases. The CDR3 is CASCLFGGVGGDEQFF. CDR3 coding DNA: TGTGCCAGCTGCCTCTTTGGGGGGGTAGGAGGCGATGAGCAGTTCTTC.

The gene calls are TRBV28 and TRBJ2-7; a possible D gene is TRBD1 (6 bases). V lost 2 bases, J lost 3 bases, and 14 bases lay in between. Germline V lookup: CDR1 MDHEN, CDR2 SYDVKM. The CDR3 extends over 15 amino acids. CDR3 protein: CASSLNLIGGYEQYF. The CDR3 coding sequence is TGTGCCAGCAGTTTAAATTTGATAGGGGGCTACGAGCAGTACTTC. The whole variable domain, remainder taken from reference TRBV28 and TRBJ2-7, is DVKVTQSSRYLVKRTGEKVFLECVQDMDHENMFWYRQDPGLGLRLIYFSYDVKMKEKGDIPEGYSVSREKKERFSLILESASTNQTSMYLCASSLNLIGGYEQYFGPGTRLTVT.

A note on this clone: Other nucleotide sequences from this sample produce the same CDR3. The chain uses TRBV30 and TRBJ2-1, with no clear D. Per germline, CDR1 GTSNPN and CDR2 SVGIG (reference sequence). The V and J ends lost 0 bases and 6 bases respectively, with 3 bases between them. The CDR3 has 11 amino acids. CDR3 sequence: CAWSVANEQFF. The CDR3 region has the DNA TGTGCCTGGAGTGTAGCCAATGAGCAGTTCTTC.

The rearrangement joins TRBV4-3 to TRBJ1-1; possible D gene TRBD1, 5 bases. V was shortened by 0 bases and J by 4 bases, with 18 bases between the two germline ends. The CDR3 spans 17 residues. Germline V gives CDR1 LGHNA, CDR2 YSLEER. In nucleotides, the CDR3 is TGCGCCAGCAGCCAAGAGGGGGGTTGGGGGGATGGCACTGAAGCTTTCTTT. Amino acid sequence: CASSQEGGWGDGTEAFF.

The chain links TRBV27 to TRBJ2-7, with a weak D call TRBD1 (6 bases). CDR3 length: 14 residues. Between the trimmed V and J ends, which lost 0 bases and 2 bases, there was a span of 8 bases. Germline-derived CDR1 and CDR2 are MNHEY and SMNVEV (reference sequence). The CDR3 DNA follows: TGTGCCAGCAGTTTATCCAGGGGACCCTACGAGCAGTACTTC. It is translated as CASSLSRGPYEQYF.

The chain is built from TRBV6-5 and TRBJ1-1, with D possibly matching TRBD1 (5 bases). Per germline, CDR1 MNHEY and CDR2 SVGAGI. This CDR3 has 15 residues. The V and J ends lost 4 bases and 1 base respectively, with 13 bases between them. Here the CDR3 reads CASSWVGDSNTEAFF. The CDR3 DNA follows: TGTGCCAGCAGTTGGGTTGGGGACTCGAACACTGAAGCTTTCTTT.

The chain is built from TRBV7-2 and TRBJ2-1; D is uncertain. The CDR3 extends over 11 amino acids. Trimming took off 4 bases at V and 12 bases at J, with 10 bases between the two ends. Germline CDR1 is SGHTA and CDR2 is FQGNSA. This chain's CDR3 is CASSSGLGQFF. The CDR3 bases are TGTGCCAGCAGCTCAGGCCTGGGGCAGTTCTTC.

The rearrangement uses TRBV7-2 and TRBJ2-5; TRBD2 is a possible D gene (5 bases). Trimming took off 6 bases at V and 2 bases at J, with 10 bases between the two ends. The CDR3 contains 13 residues. CDR1 is SGHTA, CDR2 FQGNSA, per germline. The CDR3 is CASRFGVQETQYF. In DNA, the CDR3 is TGTGCCAGCAGGTTCGGGGTACAAGAGACCCAGTACTTC.

To note about this clone: An end of the junction does not agree with germline; a read error may underlie this. The V gene is TRBV7-9, the J gene TRBJ2-3; TRBD2 aligns across 8 bases. Germline V gene lookup returns CDR1 SEHNR and CDR2 FQNEAQ (reference sequence). This CDR3 is 17 amino acids long. CDR3 nucleotides: TGTTCCAGCAGCAAAGGGGGACTAGGGGCCCACACAGATACGCAGTATTTT. Protein product: CSSSKGGLGAHTDTQYF.

This clone came up once. This chain links TRBV28 with TRBJ1-1; TRBD1 aligns across 7 bases. From germline, CDR1 is MDHEN and CDR2 SYDVKM. The length of the CDR3 is 13 residues. The junction had 4 bases not matched to a gene; V was cut back by 3 bases and J by 6 bases. CDR3 DNA sequence: TGTGCCAGCAGTTTGGAGGGGGCCTCTGAAGCTTTCTTT. Translated: CASSLEGASEAFF.

The chain joins TRBV30 to TRBJ2-2; D is perhaps TRBD1 (6 bases). The length of the CDR3 is 16 residues. V lost 0 bases to trimming and J lost 4 bases, with 15 bases between them. Germline V CDR1 and CDR2: GTSNPN, SVGIG (reference sequence). This chain's CDR3 is CAWSVPGGGGTGELFF. In DNA form, the CDR3 reads TGTGCCTGGAGTGTACCGGGTGGGGGCGGCACCGGGGAGCTGTTTTTT.

V gene TRBV2 combines with J gene TRBJ1-5, with D maybe TRBD1 (6 bases). CDR1 SNHLY and CDR2 FYNNEI come from the germline V gene. The CDR3 is 16 amino acids. The germline V and J ends were trimmed by 3 bases and 3 bases, with 15 bases remaining between them. CDR3 sequence: CASSDHDRQYNQPQHF. In DNA, the CDR3 is TGTGCCAGCAGTGATCATGACAGGCAATACAATCAGCCCCAGCATTTT.

The chain joins TRBV28 to TRBJ1-1; possible D gene TRBD1, 5 bases. CDR3 length equals 15 residues. Germline CDR1 and CDR2: MDHEN and SYDVKM. The ends were cut back, 7 bases at V and 5 bases at J, with 20 bases in the middle. CDR3 sequence (DNA): TGTGCCAGCACCGTGGGGCGAGCAGGCCGGACTGAAGCTTTCTTT. It yields the protein CASTVGRAGRTEAFF.

The V and J genes are TRBV7-2 and TRBJ1-4, with TRBD1 as a possible D gene (6 bases). Germline values: CDR1 SGHTA, CDR2 FQGNSA. The CDR3 covers 14 residues. V was shortened by 1 base and J by 8 bases, with 11 bases between the two germline ends. CDR3 protein: CASSLGDMQEKLFF. The CDR3 DNA reads TGTGCCAGCAGCTTAGGGGACATGCAGGAAAAACTGTTTTTT.

This clone was counted only a few times. The chain is built from TRBV5-1 and TRBJ2-1, with 8 bases that match TRBD1. In germline, CDR1 is SGHRS, CDR2 YFSETQ. Unmatched junction bases numbered 12, after V lost 4 bases and J lost 9 bases. There are 15 residues in the CDR3. The CDR3 DNA follows: TGCGCCAGCAGCATTATACCGGGACAGGAATTTGAGCAGTTCTTC. It translates to CASSIIPGQEFEQFF.

The J gene is TRBJ2-3, the V gene TRBV7-2, with TRBD2 identical over 7 bases. The CDR3 spans 16 residues. Germline CDR1 is SGHTA and CDR2 is FQGNSA. J was trimmed by 3 bases and V by 3 bases; bases with no gene match: 9. The CDR3 coding sequence is TGTGCCAGCAGCTTGGGCGGGAGAGGTTTTACAGATACGCAGTATTTT. Protein: CASSLGGRGFTDTQYF.

This clone occurred a few times. The J gene is TRBJ1-6, the V gene TRBV7-6, with D uncertain. V gave up 3 bases and J gave up 9 bases, with 9 bases separating them. This CDR3 has 13 amino acids. The V gene's germline CDR1 is SGHVS and CDR2 FNYEAQ. The DNA for the CDR3 is TGTGCCAGCAGCTTCGGGGATCGTTCACCCCTCCACTTT. Amino acids: CASSFGDRSPLHF.

The J gene is TRBJ1-2, the V gene TRBV5-1, with 10 nucleotides matching TRBD1. Germline loops: CDR1 SGHRS, CDR2 YFSETQ. V shed 7 bases and J 6 bases; nucleotides not matched to a gene: 9. The CDR3 spans 14 residues. The CDR3 spells CASSAGQGIDGYTF. DNA of the CDR3: TGCGCCAGCTCTGCGGGACAGGGGATAGATGGCTACACCTTC.

The rearrangement uses TRBV28 and TRBJ1-2, with D tentatively TRBD1 (5 bases). The CDR3 runs to 16 residues. Germline V gene lookup returns CDR1 MDHEN and CDR2 SYDVKM. Trimming took 11 bases from V and 6 from J, leaving 28 bases between them. The CDR3 region is CAVRLGGGRRSNGYTF. CDR3 DNA: TGTGCCGTACGCCTCGGGGGAGGGCGCCGGAGTAATGGCTACACCTTC.